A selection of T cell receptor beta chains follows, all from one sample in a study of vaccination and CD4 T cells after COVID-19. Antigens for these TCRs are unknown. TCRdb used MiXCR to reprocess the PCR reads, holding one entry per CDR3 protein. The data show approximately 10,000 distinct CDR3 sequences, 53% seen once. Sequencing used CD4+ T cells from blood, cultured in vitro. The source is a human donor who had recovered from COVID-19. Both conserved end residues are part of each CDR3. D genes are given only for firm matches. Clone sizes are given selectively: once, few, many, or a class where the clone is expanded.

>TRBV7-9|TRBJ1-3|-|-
TGTGCCAGCAGCTTAGCCCGAGTAACGTCTGGAAACACCATATATTTT
CASSLARVTSGNTIYF
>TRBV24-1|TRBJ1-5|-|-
TGTGCCACCAGTGGTCCCTCCGGAGCCCAGCATTTT
CATSGPSGAQHF
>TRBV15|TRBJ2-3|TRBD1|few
TGTGCCACCAGCAGAGGAGACAGGGAGACAGATACGCAGTATTTT
CATSRGDRETDTQYF
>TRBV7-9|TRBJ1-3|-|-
TGTGCCAGCAGCATAAACCCCAGGCTGTCTGGAAACACCATATATTTT
CASSINPRLSGNTIYF
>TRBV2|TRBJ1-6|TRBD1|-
TGTGCCAGCAGTCCCGGACAGGGCAATTCACCCCTCCACTTT
CASSPGQGNSPLHF
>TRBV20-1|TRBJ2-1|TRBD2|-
TGCAGTGCTAGAAGGACTAGCGGATACAATGAGCAGTTCTTC
CSARRTSGYNEQFF
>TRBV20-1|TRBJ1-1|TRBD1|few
TGCAGTGCCCTGGGACAGTGGAACACTGAAGCTTTCTTT
CSALGQWNTEAFF
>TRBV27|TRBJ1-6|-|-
TGTGCCAGCAGTGGTCGGATGAATTCACCCCTCCACTTT
CASSGRMNSPLHF
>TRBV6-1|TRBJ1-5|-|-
TGTGCCAGCATAGAAGGGTGGAATCAGCCCCAGCATTTT
CASIEGWNQPQHF
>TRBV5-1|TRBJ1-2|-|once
TGCGCCAGCAGCTTGGCCTCTGGTGCTGGCTACACCTTC
CASSLASGAGYTF
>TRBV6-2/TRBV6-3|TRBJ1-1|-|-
TGTGCCAGCAGCAGGGGAGGGGACACTGAAGCTTTCTTT
CASSRGGDTEAFF
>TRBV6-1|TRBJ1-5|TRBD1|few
TGTGCCAGCAGTGCGTTCCCAGGGGGCATTAGTCAGCCCCAGCATTTT
CASSAFPGGISQPQHF
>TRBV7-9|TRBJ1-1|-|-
TGCGCCAGCAGCCCGACAGTCAACACTGAAGCTTTCTTT
CASSPTVNTEAFF
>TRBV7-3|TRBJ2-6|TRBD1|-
TGTGCCAGCAGCTCCCCCGGGACAGGTACCTCTGGGGCCAACGTCCTGACTTTC
CASSSPGTGTSGANVLTF
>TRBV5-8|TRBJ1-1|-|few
TGTGCCAGCAGCCCCAGGGTACGGGCCATGAACACTGAAGCTTTCTTT
CASSPRVRAMNTEAFF
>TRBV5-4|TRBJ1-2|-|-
TGTGCCAGCAGTGGGGGGGGCTATGGCTACACCTTC
CASSGGGYGYTF
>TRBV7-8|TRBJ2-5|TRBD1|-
TGTGCCAGCAGTCGACAGGGGCGAGAGACCCAGTACTTC
CASSRQGRETQYF
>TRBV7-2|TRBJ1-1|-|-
TGTGCCAGCAGCTTAGGATGGAGGCGGGGCCAGACGAACACTGAAGCTTTCTTT
CASSLGWRRGQTNTEAFF
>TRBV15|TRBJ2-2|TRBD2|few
TGTGCCACCAGCAGAGCTCCGACGGCCGGGAGGGCCGTTGGGACCGGGGAGCTGTTTTTT
CATSRAPTAGRAVGTGELFF
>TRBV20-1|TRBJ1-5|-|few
TGCAGTGCTTCAACGGCAGGGGATCATCAGCCCCAGCATTTT
CSASTAGDHQPQHF
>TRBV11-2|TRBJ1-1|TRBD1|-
TGTGCCAGCAGCTTAAGACAGGGTGTTGGCACTGAAGCTTTCTTT
CASSLRQGVGTEAFF
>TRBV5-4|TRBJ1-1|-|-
TGTGCCAGCAGCTTGGGTCAAGTTGAAGCTTTCTTT
CASSLGQVEAFF
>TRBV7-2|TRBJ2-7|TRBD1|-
TGTGCCAGCAGCACCCGGACAGGGGAATCCTACGAGCAGTACTTC
CASSTRTGESYEQYF
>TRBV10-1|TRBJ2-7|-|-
TGCGCCAGCAGCCCAAGTCCCACGGCCGACGAGCAGTACTTC
CASSPSPTADEQYF
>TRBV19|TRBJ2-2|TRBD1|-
TGTGCCAGTAGGGGGGACAGGAACACCGGGGAGCTGTTTTTT
CASRGDRNTGELFF
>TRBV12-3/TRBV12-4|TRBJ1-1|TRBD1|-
TGTGCCAGCAGGACCCTCAGGGACAGGGAGAACACTGAAGCTTTCTTT
CASRTLRDRENTEAFF
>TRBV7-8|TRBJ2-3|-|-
TGTGCCAGCAGCTTAGACAGGACCGCTAGCACAGATACGCAGTATTTT
CASSLDRTASTDTQYF
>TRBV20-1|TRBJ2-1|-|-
TGCAGTGCTAACACGGGATCCTCCTACAATGAGCAGTTCTTC
CSANTGSSYNEQFF
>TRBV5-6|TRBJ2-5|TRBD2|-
TGTGCCAGCAGCTTCCTAGCGGGGGGGCAGTTTAGAGAGACCCAGTACTTC
CASSFLAGGQFRETQYF
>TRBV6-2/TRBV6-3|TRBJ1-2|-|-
TGTGCCAGCAGTTATGGGGGTAACTATGGCTACACCTTC
CASSYGGNYGYTF
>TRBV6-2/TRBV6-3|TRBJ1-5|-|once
TGTGCCAGCAGTTACTTACGGCAGGGGCCAGAGCCCCAGCATTTT
CASSYLRQGPEPQHF
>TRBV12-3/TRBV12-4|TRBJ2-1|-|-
TGTGCCAGCAGTTTAGCGCGACTCCCTCGAGCTGGTTCATTCGTGCAGTTCTTC
CASSLARLPRAGSFVQFF
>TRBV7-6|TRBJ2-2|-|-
TGTGCCAGCAGCTTGGATTCGGGGGGCAACGGCGGGGAGCTGTTTTTT
CASSLDSGGNGGELFF
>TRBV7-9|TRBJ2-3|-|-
TGTGCCAGCAGCTTAGCGGTGACGGATACGCAGTATTTT
CASSLAVTDTQYF
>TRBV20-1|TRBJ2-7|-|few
TGCAGTGCACCCTCACCCGGGACGGCCAGCTCCTACGAGCAGTACTTC
CSAPSPGTASSYEQYF
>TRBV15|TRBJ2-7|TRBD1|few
TGTGCCACCAGCAAATCGACAGGGGTCGCCTACGAGCAGTACTTC
CATSKSTGVAYEQYF